These 18 T cell receptor beta chains were all obtained from the same sample, sequenced in a study of blood T cells in healthy people across ages. The second PCR ran about 7 to 12 cycles with a sample-barcoded 5' primer and J-beta primers. MiXCR, run by TCRdb on the 5' RACE reads, gives a single entry per CDR3 protein. The sample holds more than 900,000 distinct CDR3 sequences; under 30% are singletons and the top ten take less than 0.75%. These same records also appear under a second study, on T cells of mothers and their children.

Input material: blood. The source is a girl aged 2-10 years in good health.

This clonotype was observed a handful of times. V usage is TRBV29-1 and J usage is TRBJ1-1; 9 bases are shared with TRBD1. This CDR3 is built from 12 residues. Germline CDR1 is SQVTM and CDR2 is ANQGSEA. J lost 5 bases, V lost 7 bases, and 5 bases had no gene match. CDR3 amino acids: CSAWDRVTEAFF. The CDR3 DNA sequence: TGCAGCGCTTGGGACAGGGTGACTGAAGCTTTCTTT.

This clonotype was counted at least ten times. V gene TRBV7-2 combines with J gene TRBJ2-5; tentative D call: TRBD2 (5 bases). The germline V gene has CDR1 SGHTA and CDR2 FQGNSA. The CDR3 consists of 13 residues. Trimming pared 6 bases from V and 0 bases from J, leaving 8 bases between. This CDR3 reads CASSLTNQETQYF. CDR3 DNA: TGTGCCAGCAGTCTGACTAACCAAGAGACCCAGTACTTC.

V and J are TRBV29-1 and TRBJ2-5, with 8 bases fitting TRBD1. V lost 6 bases, J lost 1 base, and 13 bases stayed unmatched. This CDR3 is built from 16 residues. Germline V gene sequence: CDR1 SQVTM, CDR2 ANQGSEA. The CDR3 DNA sequence: TGCAGCGTGAGGGGACAGGTGAAGGATTCCCAAGAGACCCAGTACTTC. It specifies CSVRGQVKDSQETQYF.

The table lists this clonotype with a few counts. The V gene is TRBV20-1, the J gene TRBJ2-1, with TRBD1 identical over 10 bases. The V and J ends lost 8 bases and 1 base, in that order; junction bases with no gene match: 8. This CDR3 spans 15 amino acids. Germline V gene lookup returns CDR1 DFQATT and CDR2 SNEGSKA (reference sequence). CDR3 in amino acids: CSPSTGGDSYNEQFF. The CDR3 DNA follows: TGCAGTCCCTCGACAGGGGGCGATTCCTACAATGAGCAGTTCTTC.

To note about this clonotype: An end of the junction does not agree with germline; a read error may underlie this. The chain joins TRBV20-1 to TRBJ2-5; D unclear. Near its end, the DNA agrees better with TRBJ2-7, so the J call may be wrong. CDR1 is DFQATT, CDR2 SNEGSKA, per germline (reference sequence). This CDR3 has 15 amino acids. The CDR3 protein is CSARDRTAPLFEQYF. In DNA form, the CDR3 reads TGCAGTGCCAGAGATCGAACAGCGCCCCTTTTCGAGCAGTACTTC.

The CDR3 region has the DNA TGCAGTGCTAGGGGGACTAGCGGGAAGTACGAGCAGTACTTC. This gives the protein CSARGTSGKYEQYF. This chain connects TRBV20-1 to TRBJ2-5, with 13 bases fitting TRBD2. The end of the DNA is better explained by TRBJ2-7, so the J call may be wrong. The CDR3 is 14 residues long. Germline lookup yields CDR1 DFQATT and CDR2 SNEGSKA (reference sequence).

The rearrangement uses TRBV29-1 and TRBJ2-1, with TRBD2 identical over 13 bases. CDR1 is SQVTM and CDR2 is ANQGSEA in the germline V gene. This CDR3 spans 14 amino acids. The CDR3 is CSAGLAGAVNEQFF. CDR3 nucleotides: TGCAGTGCCGGACTAGCGGGAGCTGTGAATGAGCAGTTCTTC.

CDR3 protein: CASSLTHQGDEQFF. The CDR3 DNA sequence: TGTGCCAGCAGCTTAACCCACCAGGGCGATGAGCAGTTCTTC. The chain combines TRBV7-2 with TRBJ2-1; TRBD1 is a possible D gene (5 bases). This CDR3 has 14 residues. Germline values: CDR1 SGHTA, CDR2 FQGNSA. V was pared by 2 bases and J by 8 bases, with 13 bases between. The variable domain in full, with the rest retrieved from reference TRBV7-2 and TRBJ2-1, is GAGVSQSPSNKVTEKGKDVELRCDPISGHTALYWYRQSLGQGLEFLIYFQGNSAPDKSGLPSDRFSAERTGGSVSTLTIQRTQQEDSAVYLCASSLTHQGDEQFFGPGTRLTVL.

The chain links TRBV28 to TRBJ2-1; a possible D gene is TRBD2 (5 bases). The V end lost 7 bases, the J end lost 4 bases, and 17 bases lay between the germline ends. From germline, CDR1 is MDHEN and CDR2 SYDVKM. The CDR3 length is 15 residues. This CDR3 reads CASTLAAPLYNEQFF. CDR3 DNA sequence: TGTGCCAGCACCCTAGCTGCTCCCCTTTACAATGAGCAGTTCTTC.

The CDR3 DNA reads TGCGCCAGCAGCGCAGCCGGGACTGATCAAGAGACCCAGTACTTC. Translation gives CASSAAGTDQETQYF. The chain couples TRBV5-1 to TRBJ2-5; D perhaps matches TRBD2 (6 bases). In germline, CDR1 is SGHRS, CDR2 YFSETQ. The CDR3 totals 15 residues. V dropped 4 bases and J dropped 2 bases, with 15 bases sitting between them. The whole variable domain, remainder taken from reference TRBV5-1 and TRBJ2-5, is KAGVTQTPRYLIKTRGQQVTLSCSPISGHRSVSWYQQTPGQGLQFLFEYFSETQRNKGNFPGRFSGRQFSNSRSEMNVSTLELGDSALYLCASSAAGTDQETQYFGPGTRLLVL.

V gene TRBV12-3 or TRBV12-4 combines with J gene TRBJ2-1; 9 bases are a match to TRBD1. The CDR3 extends over 16 amino acids. Germline trimming cut 5 bases from V and 9 bases from J; bases unmatched to any gene: 14. CDR3 loop: CASSLDRGEGQSEQFF. DNA for the CDR3: TGTGCCAGCAGTCTGGACAGGGGCGAAGGACAGAGTGAGCAGTTCTTC.

This clonotype showed up just a few times. A junction boundary mismatches the germline segment, possibly from a read error. The chain couples TRBV25-1 to TRBJ2-2; a possible D gene is TRBD2 (5 bases). CDR3 length: 15 amino acids. The germline V gene encodes CDR1 MGHDK and CDR2 SYGVNS. CDR3 sequence (DNA): TGTGCCAGCAGTCAAAAGGACCCGAACACCGGGGAGCCGTTTTTT. It translates to CASSQKDPNTGEPFF.

This clonotype was detected a few times. J is TRBJ2-6 and V is TRBV2; TRBD1 matches 7 bases. With V trimmed by 8 bases and J by 2 bases, 12 bases remained unmatched. The CDR3 sequence is 17 residues long. CDR1 SNHLY and CDR2 FYNNEI come from the germline V gene. The CDR3 region is CASQEWDSKTGANVLTF. The CDR3 region has the DNA TGTGCCAGCCAAGAATGGGACAGTAAAACTGGGGCCAACGTCCTGACTTTC.

The rearrangement uses TRBV28 and TRBJ2-6; D gene uncertain. Germline values: CDR1 MDHEN, CDR2 SYDVKM. The germline V and J ends were trimmed by 3 bases and 7 bases, with 16 bases remaining between them. This CDR3 is built from 16 residues. CDR3 nucleotide sequence: TGTGCCAGCAGTTTTCGAGGCAGTTTTCTAGCCAACGTCCTGACTTTC. Translating it yields CASSFRGSFLANVLTF.

The chain has TRBV9 and TRBJ1-3, with D uncertain. The V and J ends lost 0 bases and 0 bases respectively, with 7 bases between them. The germline CDR1 and CDR2 sequences are SGDLS and YYNGEE. This CDR3 is 15 amino acids long. In DNA form, the CDR3 reads TGTGCCAGCAGCGTAGAGGGCTTCTCTGGAAACACCATATATTTT. Its translation is CASSVEGFSGNTIYF.

This clonotype was detected only once. This chain links TRBV6-2 or TRBV6-3 with TRBJ2-1; 7 nucleotides line up with TRBD2. V lost 4 bases, J lost 15 bases, and 12 bases stayed unmatched. This CDR3 region has 13 residues. CDR1 and CDR2 from the germline V gene are MNHEY and SVGEGT. CDR3 DNA: TGTGCCAGCAGTTCGGGGGGTTCCCCCCCTAGGTTCTTC. Its translation is CASSSGGSPPRFF.

The gene calls are TRBV19 and TRBJ2-7; 11 bases agree with TRBD1. CDR1 is LNHDA, CDR2 SQIVND, per germline (reference sequence). Trimming cost V 5 bases and J 2 bases; bases outside gene matches: 5. The CDR3 covers 15 residues. DNA of the CDR3: TGTGCCAGTAGTTTCCGGGACAGGGGGACCTACGAGCAGTACTTC. It specifies CASSFRDRGTYEQYF.

This clonotype turned up a few times. The V and J genes are TRBV29-1 and TRBJ2-5; the D gene is possibly TRBD1 (6 bases). The CDR3 covers 13 residues. Looked up from germline, CDR1 is SQVTM and CDR2 is ANQGSEA. Trimming took off 4 bases at V and 5 bases at J, with 14 bases between the two ends. Here the CDR3 reads CSVGQGWGETQYF. CDR3 nucleotide sequence: TGCAGCGTTGGCCAGGGGTGGGGGGAGACCCAGTACTTC.